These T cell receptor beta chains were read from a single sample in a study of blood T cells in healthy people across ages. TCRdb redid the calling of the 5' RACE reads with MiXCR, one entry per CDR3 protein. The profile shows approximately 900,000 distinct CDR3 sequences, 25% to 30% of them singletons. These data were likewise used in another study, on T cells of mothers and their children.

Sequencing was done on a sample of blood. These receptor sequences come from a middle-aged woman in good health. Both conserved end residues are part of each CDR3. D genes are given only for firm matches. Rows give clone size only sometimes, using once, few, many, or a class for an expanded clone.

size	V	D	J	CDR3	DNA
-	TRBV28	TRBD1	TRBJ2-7	CASSSPWDSFSYEQYF	TGTGCCAGCAGTTCGCCCTGGGACAGTTTCTCCTACGAGCAGTACTTC
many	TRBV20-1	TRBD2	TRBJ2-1	CSAVHISGGASNEQFF	TGCAGTGCTGTCCACATTAGCGGGGGGGCCTCGAATGAGCAGTTCTTC
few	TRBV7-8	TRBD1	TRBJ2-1	CASSLASPGQGADEQFF	TGTGCCAGCAGCTTAGCGTCTCCGGGACAGGGGGCCGATGAGCAGTTCTTC
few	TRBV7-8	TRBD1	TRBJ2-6	CASSLRTGGAGGANVLTF	TGTGCCAGCAGCCTCCGGACAGGGGGCGCGGGAGGGGCCAACGTCCTGACTTTC
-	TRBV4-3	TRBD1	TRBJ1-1	CASSGGQTNTEAFF	TGCGCCAGCAGCGGGGGACAGACGAACACTGAAGCTTTCTTT
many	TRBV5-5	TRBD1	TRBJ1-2	CASSSGTEVYGYTF	TGTGCCAGCAGCTCCGGGACAGAGGTCTATGGCTACACCTTC
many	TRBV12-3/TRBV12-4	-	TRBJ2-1	CASSFPVRDMGEQFF	TGTGCCAGCAGTTTCCCGGTGCGAGACATGGGTGAGCAGTTCTTC
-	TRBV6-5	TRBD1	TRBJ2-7	CASSPGQARTYEQYF	TGTGCCAGCAGCCCCGGACAGGCCCGAACCTACGAGCAGTACTTC
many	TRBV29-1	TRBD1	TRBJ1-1	CSGRQGRGTEAFF	TGCAGCGGGCGACAGGGAAGGGGCACTGAAGCTTTCTTT
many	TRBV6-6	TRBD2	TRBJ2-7	CASSPGKRGGYEQYF	TGTGCCAGCAGCCCAGGGAAGCGGGGTGGCTACGAGCAGTACTTC
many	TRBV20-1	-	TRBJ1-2	CSASYRQERSYGYTF	TGCAGTGCTAGTTATCGACAGGAAAGGAGCTATGGCTACACCTTC
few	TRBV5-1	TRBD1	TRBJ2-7	CASSLAGTGDEQYF	TGCGCCAGCAGCTTGGCCGGGACAGGGGACGAGCAGTACTTC
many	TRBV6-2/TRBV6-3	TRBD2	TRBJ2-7	CASSYSTSGGAEQYF	TGTGCCAGCAGTTACTCGACTAGCGGGGGGGCCGAGCAGTACTTC
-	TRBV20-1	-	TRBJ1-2	CSASGDRRSYGYTF	TGCAGTGCTAGTGGCGACAGACGGAGCTATGGCTACACCTTC
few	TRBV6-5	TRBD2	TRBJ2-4	CASRQLAGGQREQYF	TGTGCCAGCAGGCAACTAGCGGGGGGCCAAAGGGAGCAGTACTTC
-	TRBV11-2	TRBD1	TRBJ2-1	CASSFGSGQGNEQFF	TGTGCCAGCAGCTTTGGGTCGGGACAGGGTAATGAGCAGTTCTTC
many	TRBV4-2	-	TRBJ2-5	CASSQVQSAGETQYF	TGTGCCAGCAGCCAAGTCCAGTCTGCTGGGGAGACCCAGTACTTC
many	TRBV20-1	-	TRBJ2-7	CSATETGNEQYF	TGCAGTGCTACCGAAACCGGGAACGAGCAGTACTTC
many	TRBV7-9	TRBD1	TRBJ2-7	CASSPPIGGIYEQYF	TGTGCCAGCAGCCCCCCCATAGGGGGCATCTACGAGCAGTACTTC
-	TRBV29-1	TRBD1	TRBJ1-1	CSGQGAGTEAFF	TGCAGCGGCCAGGGGGCAGGCACTGAAGCTTTCTTT
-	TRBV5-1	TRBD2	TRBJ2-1	CASSMNSGNEQFF	TGCGCCAGCAGCATGAATAGCGGGAATGAGCAGTTCTTC
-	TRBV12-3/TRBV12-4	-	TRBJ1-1	CASTQLGGNTEAFF	TGTGCCAGCACCCAGTTAGGGGGGAACACTGAAGCTTTCTTT
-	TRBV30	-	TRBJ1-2	CAWSVPPFDRPYGYTF	TGTGCCTGGAGTGTACCCCCTTTTGACAGGCCCTATGGCTACACCTTC